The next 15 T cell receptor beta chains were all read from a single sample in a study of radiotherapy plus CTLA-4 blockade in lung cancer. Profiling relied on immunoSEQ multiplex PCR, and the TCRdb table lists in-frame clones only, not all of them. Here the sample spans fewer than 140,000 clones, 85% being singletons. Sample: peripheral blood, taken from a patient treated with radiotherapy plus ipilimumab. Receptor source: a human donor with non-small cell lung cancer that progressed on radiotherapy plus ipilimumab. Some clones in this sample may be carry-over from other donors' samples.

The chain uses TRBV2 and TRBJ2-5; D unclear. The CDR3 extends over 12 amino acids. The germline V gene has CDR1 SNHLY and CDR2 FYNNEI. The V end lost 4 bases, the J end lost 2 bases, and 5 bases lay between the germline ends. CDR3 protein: CASSAEQETQYF. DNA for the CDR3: TGTGCCAGCAGTGCAGAGCAAGAGACCCAGTACTTC.

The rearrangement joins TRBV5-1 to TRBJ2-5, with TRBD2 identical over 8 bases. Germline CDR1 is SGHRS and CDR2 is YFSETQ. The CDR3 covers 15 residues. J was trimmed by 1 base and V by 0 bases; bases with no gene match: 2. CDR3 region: CASSLAGGGQETQYF. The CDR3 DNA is TGCGCCAGCAGCTTGGCCGGGGGGGGCCAAGAGACCCAGTACTTC.

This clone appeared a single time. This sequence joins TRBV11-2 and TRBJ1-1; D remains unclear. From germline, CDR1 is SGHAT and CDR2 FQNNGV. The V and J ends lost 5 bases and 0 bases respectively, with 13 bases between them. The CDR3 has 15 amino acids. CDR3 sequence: CASSRTSIMNTEAFF. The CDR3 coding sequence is TGTGCCAGCAGCCGGACCAGCATCATGAACACTGAAGCTTTCTTT.

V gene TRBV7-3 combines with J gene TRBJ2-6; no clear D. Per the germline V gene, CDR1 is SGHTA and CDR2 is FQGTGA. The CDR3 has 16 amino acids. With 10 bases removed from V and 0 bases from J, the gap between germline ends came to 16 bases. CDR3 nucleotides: TGTGCCAAGAGATGGAACAGACGCTCTGGGGCCAACGTCCTGACTTTC. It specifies CAKRWNRRSGANVLTF. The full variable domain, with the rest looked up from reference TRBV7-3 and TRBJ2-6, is GAGVSQTPSNKVTEKGKYVELRCDPISGHTALYWYRQSLGQGPEFLIYFQGTGAADDSGLPNDRFFAVRPEGSVSTLKIQRTERGDSAVYLCAKRWNRRSGANVLTFGAGSRLTVL.

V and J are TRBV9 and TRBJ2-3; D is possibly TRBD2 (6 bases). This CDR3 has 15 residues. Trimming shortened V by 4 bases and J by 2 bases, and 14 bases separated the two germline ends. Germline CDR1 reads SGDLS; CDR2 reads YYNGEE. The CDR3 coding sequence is TGTGCCAGCAGCCTCCGTGGGGGGAACACAGATACGCAGTATTTT. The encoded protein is CASSLRGGNTDTQYF.

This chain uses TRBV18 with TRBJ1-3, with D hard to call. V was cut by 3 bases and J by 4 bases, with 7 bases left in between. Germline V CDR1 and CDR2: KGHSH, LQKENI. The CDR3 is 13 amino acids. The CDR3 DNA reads TGTGCCAGCTCACCTTCAGCCGGAAACACCATATATTTT. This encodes CASSPSAGNTIYF.

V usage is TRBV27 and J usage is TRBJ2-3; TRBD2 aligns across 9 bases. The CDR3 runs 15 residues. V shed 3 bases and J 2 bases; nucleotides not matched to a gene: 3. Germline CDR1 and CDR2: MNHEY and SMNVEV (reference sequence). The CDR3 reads CASSFERGATDTQYF. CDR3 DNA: TGTGCCAGCAGTTTCGAGCGGGGGGCCACAGATACGCAGTATTTT.

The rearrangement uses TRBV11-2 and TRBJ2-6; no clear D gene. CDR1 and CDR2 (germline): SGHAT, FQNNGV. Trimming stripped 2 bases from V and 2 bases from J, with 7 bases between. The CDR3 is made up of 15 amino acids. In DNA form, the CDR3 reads TGTGCCAGCAGCTTAACCAGGACTGGGGCCAACGTCCTGACTTTC. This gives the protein CASSLTRTGANVLTF.

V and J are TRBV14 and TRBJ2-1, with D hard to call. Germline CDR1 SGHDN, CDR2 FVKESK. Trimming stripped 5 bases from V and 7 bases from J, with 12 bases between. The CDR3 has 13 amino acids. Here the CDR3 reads CASSSSRANEQFF. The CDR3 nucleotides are TGTGCCAGCAGCTCGTCTCGGGCGAATGAGCAGTTCTTC.

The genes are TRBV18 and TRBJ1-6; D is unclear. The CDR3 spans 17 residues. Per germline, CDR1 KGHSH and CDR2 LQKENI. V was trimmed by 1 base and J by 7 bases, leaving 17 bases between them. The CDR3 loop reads CASSPQPQARENSPLHF. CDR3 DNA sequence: TGTGCCAGCTCACCACAACCCCAGGCGAGGGAAAATTCACCCCTCCACTTT.

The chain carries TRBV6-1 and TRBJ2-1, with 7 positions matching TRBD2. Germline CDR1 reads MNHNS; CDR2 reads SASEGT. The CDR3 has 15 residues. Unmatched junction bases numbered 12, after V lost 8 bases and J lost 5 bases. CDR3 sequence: CASLQLAGENNEQFF. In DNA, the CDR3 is TGTGCCAGCTTACAACTGGCGGGGGAAAACAATGAGCAGTTCTTC.

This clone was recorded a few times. The CDR3 here is CASSTLESANYEQYF. In DNA form, the CDR3 reads TGCGCCAGCAGTACCCTTGAGTCTGCAAACTACGAGCAGTACTTC. This sequence joins TRBV10-1 and TRBJ2-7, with unresolved D. Per germline, CDR1 WNHNN and CDR2 SYGVQD (reference sequence). The CDR3 is 15 amino acids. V dropped 5 bases and J dropped 3 bases, with 17 bases sitting between them.

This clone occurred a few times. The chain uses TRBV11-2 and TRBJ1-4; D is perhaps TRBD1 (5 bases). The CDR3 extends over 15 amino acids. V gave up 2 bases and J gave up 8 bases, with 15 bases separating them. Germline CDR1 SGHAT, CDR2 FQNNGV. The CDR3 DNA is TGTGCCAGCAGCTTACAAGGGGCAGAGGGAGAAAAACTGTTTTTT. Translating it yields CASSLQGAEGEKLFF.

CDR3 sequence reads: CASSTQIYGYTF. CDR3 DNA sequence: TGTGCCAGTAGTACCCAGATCTATGGCTACACCTTC. The V call is TRBV19, the J call TRBJ1-2; D call uncertain. CDR1 and CDR2 from the germline V gene are LNHDA and SQIVND (reference sequence). V dropped 4 bases and J dropped 4 bases, with 7 bases sitting between them. This CDR3 is 12 amino acids long.

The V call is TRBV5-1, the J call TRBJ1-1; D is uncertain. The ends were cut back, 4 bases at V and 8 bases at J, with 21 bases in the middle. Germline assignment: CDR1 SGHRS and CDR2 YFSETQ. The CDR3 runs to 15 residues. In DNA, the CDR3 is TGCGCCAGCAGCCCCCCTTTCGGGCGGGCAACAGAAGCTTTCTTT. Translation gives CASSPPFGRATEAFF.